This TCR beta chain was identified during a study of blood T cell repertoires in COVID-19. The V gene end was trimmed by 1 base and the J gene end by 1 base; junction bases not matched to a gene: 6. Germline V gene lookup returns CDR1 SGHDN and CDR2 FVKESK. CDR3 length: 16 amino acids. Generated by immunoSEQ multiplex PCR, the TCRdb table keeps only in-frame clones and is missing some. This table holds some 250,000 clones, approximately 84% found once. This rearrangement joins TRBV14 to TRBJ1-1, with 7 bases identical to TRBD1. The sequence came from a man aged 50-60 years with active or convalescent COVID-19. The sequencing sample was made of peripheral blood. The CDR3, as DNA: TGTGCCAGCAGCCAAGTATCTGGACAGGCGAACACTGAAGCTTTCTTT. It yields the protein CASSQVSGQANTEAFF.